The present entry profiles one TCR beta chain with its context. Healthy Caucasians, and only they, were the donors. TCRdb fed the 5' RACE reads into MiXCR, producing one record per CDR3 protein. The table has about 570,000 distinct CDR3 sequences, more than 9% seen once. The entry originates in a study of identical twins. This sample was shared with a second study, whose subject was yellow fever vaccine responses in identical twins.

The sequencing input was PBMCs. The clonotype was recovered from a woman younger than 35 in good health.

The CDR3 spells CASSLDRAEGYTF. CDR3 nucleotide sequence: TGTGCCAGCAGCTTAGACAGGGCGGAGGGCTACACCTTC. The chain employs TRBV7-2 and TRBJ1-2; D is possibly TRBD1 (6 bases). V gave up 1 base and J gave up 8 bases, with 11 bases separating them. CDR3 length: 13 residues. The germline gives CDR1 SGHTA, CDR2 FQGNSA.